A selection of T cell receptor beta chains follows, all from one sample in a study of blood T cells in healthy people across ages. TCRdb redid the calling of the 5' RACE reads with MiXCR, one entry per CDR3 protein. This repertoire shows about 800,000 distinct CDR3 sequences, 58% found once; its top ten account for roughly 22%. Sequencing was done on a sample of blood. These receptors originate from a man aged 30 to 45 in good health. CDR3s include the opening cysteine and the closing phenylalanine or tryptophan. A D gene is named only where the DNA matches it firmly. The size entry is marked missing in some rows and otherwise reads once, few, many or a size class.

v_call	d_call	clone_size	j_call	cdr3_nt	cdr3_aa
TRBV7-2	TRBD1	NA	TRBJ2-7	TGTGCCAGCAGCCCGAGGGGGACAGATTATTACGAGCAGTACTTC	CASSPRGTDYYEQYF
TRBV5-1	NA	few	TRBJ2-5	TGCGCCAGCAGCTTGACAGGTAGACAAGAGACCCAGTACTTC	CASSLTGRQETQYF
TRBV5-1	NA	once	TRBJ2-1	TGCGCCAGCAGCCAGGGTGACAGCTCCTACAATGAGCAGTTCTTC	CASSQGDSSYNEQFF
TRBV28	TRBD2	NA	TRBJ2-1	TGTGCCAGCAGAGGACTAGAGGTAGCCTACAATGAGCAGTTCTTC	CASRGLEVAYNEQFF
TRBV6-2/TRBV6-3	NA	many	TRBJ2-5	TGTGCCAGCAGCCCCACCCGGGAGACCCAGTACTTC	CASSPTRETQYF
TRBV29-1	TRBD1	NA	TRBJ2-7	TGCAGCGTTATGGGACAGCACTACGAGCAGTACTTC	CSVMGQHYEQYF
TRBV19	NA	NA	TRBJ1-5	TGTGCCAGTAGTAGGGGCACGGGTCAGCCCCAGCATTTT	CASSRGTGQPQHF
TRBV4-1	NA	NA	TRBJ1-4	TGCGCCAGCAGCCAAGAGCGGGGGGCGTCTGAAAAACTGTTTTTT	CASSQERGASEKLFF
TRBV25-1	NA	NA	TRBJ2-5	TGTGCCAGCACAGAGGCTAAGGCCCAGTACTTC	CASTEAKAQYF
TRBV20-1	NA	NA	TRBJ2-7	TGCAGTGCTGTAAAGCCAGGAATAGCCTACGAGCAGTACTTC	CSAVKPGIAYEQYF
TRBV28	NA	NA	TRBJ1-2	TGTGCCAGCAGTTTAGCCATAGGATCCAACTATGGCTACACCTTC	CASSLAIGSNYGYTF
TRBV20-1	TRBD1	NA	TRBJ2-5	TGCAGTGCTCCAAACCCCGGGACAGCTCAAGAGACCCAGTACTTC	CSAPNPGTAQETQYF
TRBV24-1	NA	NA	TRBJ1-2	TGTGCCACCAGTGACGCAAACAGGGCCGATGGCTACACCTTC	CATSDANRADGYTF
TRBV30	NA	few	TRBJ2-7	TGTGCCTGGACGGACACTCGTCTCGAGCAGTACTTC	CAWTDTRLEQYF
TRBV6-5	NA	NA	TRBJ2-6	TGTGCCAGCAGTTTAGAAGGCGGGGCTGGGGCCAACGTCCTGACTTTC	CASSLEGGAGANVLTF
TRBV4-2	TRBD2	NA	TRBJ2-5	TGTGCCAGCAGCCAGACCCCTTCGCGGGAGAGGGAAGAGACCCAGTACTTC	CASSQTPSREREETQYF
TRBV4-1	NA	once	TRBJ1-2	TGCGCCAGCAGCCAACCGGGACGGATCTCCTATGGCTACACCTTC	CASSQPGRISYGYTF
TRBV29-1	NA	NA	TRBJ1-4	TGCAGCGTTGAAGTTGGTGAAAAACTGTTTTTT	CSVEVGEKLFF
TRBV30	NA	NA	TRBJ1-2	TGTGCCTGGAAGGTAGCGGGCTACACCTTC	CAWKVAGYTF
TRBV20-1	NA	once	TRBJ2-1	TGCAGTGTTCTACCAGCGAGAGGCTACAATGAGCAGTTCTTC	CSVLPARGYNEQFF
TRBV7-9	NA	NA	TRBJ1-1	TGTGCCAGCAGCTTACAGCCGGGGGCAAGTGCTTTCTTT	CASSLQPGASAFF
TRBV9	TRBD2	NA	TRBJ2-5	TGTGCCAGCAGCCCCAGCGGGGGGCAGCAAGAGACCCAGTACTTC	CASSPSGGQQETQYF
TRBV27	NA	NA	TRBJ1-1	TGTGCCAGCAGTCCCGCAGCAGCGGGTTATCCTGAAGCTTTCTTT	CASSPAAAGYPEAFF
TRBV29-1	TRBD1	NA	TRBJ2-5	TGCAGCGGGGACCCGACAGGGACGGAGACCCAGTACTTC	CSGDPTGTETQYF
TRBV20-1	NA	NA	TRBJ2-7	TGCAGTGCTAGAGATCCTAGCTGGCACTACGAGCAGTACTTC	CSARDPSWHYEQYF
TRBV25-1	NA	NA	TRBJ2-4	TGTGCCAGCAGTGAAAAGGCAGAAAACATTCAGTACTTC	CASSEKAENIQYF
TRBV6-4	TRBD1	NA	TRBJ2-1	TGTGCCAGCAGACCGGGACAGGGTGTGCGCAGGCAGTTCTTC	CASRPGQGVRRQFF
TRBV6-1	NA	NA	TRBJ2-1	TGTGCCAGCAGTGAGCTAGGGAGGGAGCAGTTCTTC	CASSELGREQFF
TRBV5-1	NA	few	TRBJ2-7	TGCGCCAGCAGCTTCATTACGGGGAGCTCCTACGAGCAGTACTTC	CASSFITGSSYEQYF
TRBV20-1	TRBD1	once	TRBJ2-7	TGCAGTGCTAGCGGACAGGGGAGGGAGTACGAGCAGTACTTC	CSASGQGREYEQYF
TRBV10-3	NA	few	TRBJ2-1	TGTGCCATCAGTGAGTCCTGGTCTAGGGTTCTGAATGAGCAGTTCTTC	CAISESWSRVLNEQFF
TRBV25-1	NA	NA	TRBJ1-2	TGTGCCAGCAGCCCTGGTTTGGCTAACTATGGCTACACCTTC	CASSPGLANYGYTF
TRBV7-2	TRBD2	NA	TRBJ2-7	TGTGCCAGCAGACAGACCGGGACTAAATCCTACAATGAGCAGTACTTC	CASRQTGTKSYNEQYF